These T cell receptor beta chains were read from a single sample in a study of control samples from healthy donors and cancer patients. Clones were sequenced by immunoSEQ multiplex PCR, and TCRdb holds only the in-frame ones, with some missing. The table has 40,000 to 50,000 clones, around 94% seen once. Sequenced sample: blood. The receptors were gathered from a man between 60 and 75 years old in good health. The CDR3 runs from the conserved cysteine through the conserved F or W. A D gene is named only where the DNA matches it firmly. Clone size is given for some rows only: seen once, a few or many times, or a class if the clone is expanded.

TGCGCCAGCAGTGAAGGAGCGGGGTGGTACAATGAGCAGTTCTTC CASSEGAGWYNEQFF - TRBJ2-1 TRBD2 TRBV10-1
TGTGCCAGCAGCCAAGTCCCCTGGGACAGGGCAGTAAGCTCCTACGAGCAGTACTTC CASSQVPWDRAVSSYEQYF - TRBJ2-7 TRBD1 TRBV3-1/TRBV3-2
TGTGCCTGGAGAGACCAAACCGGCCAGCCCCAGCATTTT CAWRDQTGQPQHF - TRBJ1-5 - TRBV30
TGTGCCAGCAGTGAAACAGGGGCCGAGAGCAATCAGCCCCAGCATTTT CASSETGAESNQPQHF once TRBJ1-5 TRBD1 TRBV2
TGTGCCAGCAGCGTAGGGGTTGAAGCTTTCTTT CASSVGVEAFF - TRBJ1-1 - TRBV7-2
TGTGCCAGCCGGACTAGCGGACGGTGGGAGCTGTTTTTT CASRTSGRWELFF - TRBJ2-2 TRBD2 TRBV14
TGTGCCAGCAGCACGGGACAGGTGGAGACCCAGTACTTC CASSTGQVETQYF - TRBJ2-5 TRBD1 TRBV5-4
TGTGCCACCAGGGAGGGTGGGGGGACAGATACGCAGTATTTT CATREGGGTDTQYF - TRBJ2-3 - TRBV24-1
TGTGCCAGCAGTTTGCCTGGGCAGGTAAACACTGAAGCTTTCTTT CASSLPGQVNTEAFF - TRBJ1-1 - TRBV6-6
TGTGCCAGCAGCTTAGAAAGGAGTGAAAAACTGTTTTTT CASSLERSEKLFF - TRBJ1-4 - TRBV11-2
TGTGCCAGCAGCTTACTGGCGGGAGGATCGGTAGAGACCCAGTACTTC CASSLLAGGSVETQYF - TRBJ2-5 TRBD2 TRBV11-3
TGTGCCAGCTCACGGGACAGGGGAAGGGTCGACACTGAAGCTTTCTTT CASSRDRGRVDTEAFF once TRBJ1-1 TRBD1 TRBV18
TGTGCTAGCAGTAGGGGGGACAGGGGCTACGAGCAGTACTTC CASSRGDRGYEQYF - TRBJ2-7 TRBD1 TRBV7-7
TGCAGCGCCGGGACAGGGGGGGAAAAACTGTTTTTT CSAGTGGEKLFF - TRBJ1-4 TRBD1 TRBV29-1
TGTGCCAGCAGCCAACTCTCTAGCGGTTTCTCCTACAATGAGCAGTTCTTC CASSQLSSGFSYNEQFF - TRBJ2-1 TRBD2 TRBV7-6
TGTGCCAGCAGTTCGGGGACAGGACAAGCTTTCTTT CASSSGTGQAFF - TRBJ1-1 TRBD1 TRBV28
TGCGCCAGCAGCCTCGCGGCAGGGTCTTACGAGCAGTACTTC CASSLAAGSYEQYF once TRBJ2-7 - TRBV5-1
TGTGCCAGTTCCAGGGGTAGGCTGCCCGGTGGGCAGTACTTC CASSRGRLPGGQYF - TRBJ2-7 - TRBV21-1
TGTGCCAGCAGTTTCGGGAGTGCGGGAGGCGTTACTCAGTACTTC CASSFGSAGGVTQYF - TRBJ2-7 TRBD2 TRBV28
TGTGCCAGCTTGGTTGTAGGGACCCAGTACTTC CASLVVGTQYF - TRBJ2-5 - TRBV2
TGTGCCAGCAGCTTAGTTTTAGCGGGAGTGGAGACCCAGTACTTC CASSLVLAGVETQYF - TRBJ2-5 TRBD2 TRBV7-9
TGTGCCAGCAACCCGGTTGGGGCGCTTAATTCACCCCTCCACTTT CASNPVGALNSPLHF once TRBJ1-6 - TRBV6-6
TGTGCCAGCACCCGCCAGGGGTTGGGCTATGGCTACACCTTC CASTRQGLGYGYTF - TRBJ1-2 - TRBV3-1/TRBV3-2
TGTGCCAGCAGCATATTAACAGGGTCAGAGACCCAGTACTTC CASSILTGSETQYF once TRBJ2-5 - TRBV7-9
TGTGCCAGCAGCGTAGAGGGCAGAGTGAACACTGAAGCTTTCTTT CASSVEGRVNTEAFF - TRBJ1-1 - TRBV9
TGTGCCAGTAGTATAGAGCCCCTTCTAGCGGGAGGTCGTCAAGAGACCCAGTACTTC CASSIEPLLAGGRQETQYF - TRBJ2-5 TRBD2 TRBV19
TGTGCCAGCAGCCTGATGAGGACAGGGACGAACACCGGGGAGCTGTTTTTT CASSLMRTGTNTGELFF - TRBJ2-2 TRBD1 TRBV5-5
TGTGCCAGCAGCCCGGGGACTAGTATCTACGAGCAGTACTTC CASSPGTSIYEQYF once TRBJ2-7 TRBD2 TRBV9
TGTGCCAGCAGCCCCCTCCGGGACAGGGGTACAGATACGCAGTATTTT CASSPLRDRGTDTQYF - TRBJ2-3 TRBD1 TRBV7-2
TGTGCCAGCAGCAAAACAGGCGCTCGCAATCAGCCCCAGCATTTT CASSKTGARNQPQHF medium-sized TRBJ1-5 - TRBV7-8
TGTGCCATCAGTGAGGGGCCGTCCACCTACGAGCAGTACTTC CAISEGPSTYEQYF - TRBJ2-7 - TRBV10-3
TGTGCCAGCTCTCGAACGACTAATGAAAAACTGTTTTTT CASSRTTNEKLFF - TRBJ1-4 - TRBV7-9
TGTGCCAGCAGCAAAGGGTGCGGGACAGGGAATGGCTACACCTTC CASSKGCGTGNGYTF - TRBJ1-2 - TRBV21-1
TGTGCCAGCAGCTTGGATCAGGGGCGAGGCTACACCTTC CASSLDQGRGYTF - TRBJ1-2 - TRBV11-2
TGTGCCTGGAGTTTCCCGGAGGGGGCCCAGCCCCAGCATTTT CAWSFPEGAQPQHF - TRBJ1-5 TRBD1 TRBV30
TGTGCCAGCAGCCAAGCGGGTGAGCTGTTTTTT CASSQAGELFF - TRBJ2-2 - TRBV3-1/TRBV3-2